This TCR beta chain was sequenced in a study of patients and donors after allogeneic stem cell transplantation. This clonotype was seen more than once but under ten times. TCRdb re-derived calls from the RT-PCR reads in MiXCR, one entry per CDR3 protein. The sample includes around 150,000 distinct CDR3 sequences, approximately 40% of them seen just once. V dropped 3 bases and J dropped 7 bases, with 11 bases sitting between them. This CDR3 has 14 residues. Per the germline V gene, CDR1 is SGDLS and CDR2 is YYNGEE. The clonotype comes from a human donor who was either an allogeneic HSCT recipient or a stem cell or donor lymphocyte infusion donor (not recorded which). It is not recorded whose cells these are; they may come from a transplant donor. Sequenced sample: blood, either unsorted or a sorted T cell fraction (not recorded which). The chain carries TRBV9 and TRBJ1-6; the D gene is possibly TRBD1 (6 bases). CDR3 DNA sequence: TGTGCCAGCAGCGAAGACAGGCGGAATTCACCCCTCCACTTT. It yields the protein CASSEDRRNSPLHF.